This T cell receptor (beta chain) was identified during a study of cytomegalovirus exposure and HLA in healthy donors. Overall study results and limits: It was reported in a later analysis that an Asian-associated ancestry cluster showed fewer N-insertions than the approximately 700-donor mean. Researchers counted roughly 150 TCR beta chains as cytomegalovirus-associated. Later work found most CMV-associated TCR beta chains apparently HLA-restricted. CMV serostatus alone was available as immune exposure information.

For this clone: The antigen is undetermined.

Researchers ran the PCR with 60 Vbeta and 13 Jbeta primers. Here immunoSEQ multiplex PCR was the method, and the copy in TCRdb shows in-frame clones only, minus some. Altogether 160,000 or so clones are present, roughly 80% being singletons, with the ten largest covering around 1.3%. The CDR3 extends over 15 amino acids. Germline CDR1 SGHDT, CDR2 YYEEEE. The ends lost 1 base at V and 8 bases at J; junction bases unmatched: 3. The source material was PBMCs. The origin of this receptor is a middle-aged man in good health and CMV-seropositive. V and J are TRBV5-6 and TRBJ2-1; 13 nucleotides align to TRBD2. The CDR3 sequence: CASSLRTSGSDEQFF. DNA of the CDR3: TGTGCCAGCAGCTTGAGGACTAGCGGGAGCGATGAGCAGTTCTTC. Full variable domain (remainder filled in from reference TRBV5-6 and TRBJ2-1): DAGVTQSPTHLIKTRGQQVTLRCSPKSGHDTVSWYQQALGQGPQFIFQYYEEEERQRGNFPDRFSGHQFPNYSSELNVNALLLGDSALYLCASSLRTSGSDEQFFGPGTRLTVL.